This T cell receptor beta chain was captured by sequencing in a study of cytomegalovirus exposure and HLA in healthy donors. On the study more broadly: Of the donors genotyped, approximately 430 in all, about 82% fell in the Caucasian-associated ancestry cluster.

Overall study findings and caveats: TCR beta V segments were, for the most part, productive about 87% or about 30% of the time in an earlier analysis. CMV antigen specificity was confirmed in vitro for a few CMV-associated chains. In a later analysis, HLA-associated beta chains showed higher expansion and lower generation probabilities than comparable chains.

Points on this clone: Its target is not known.

Use of 60 Vbeta and 13 Jbeta primers characterized the PCR. The assay was immunoSEQ multiplex PCR, and TCRdb's table has in-frame clones only and misses some. In the table there are roughly 100,000 clones, around 86% of which are singletons. What was sequenced was PBMCs. This clonotype was obtained from a young man in good health and CMV-seropositive.

The CDR3 bases are TGTGCCAGTAGTATGAAGGGACAACTACAGCCCCAGCATTTT. It encodes CASSMKGQLQPQHF. The chain joins TRBV19 to TRBJ1-5, with a weak D call TRBD1 (6 bases). Trimming stripped 3 bases from V and 7 bases from J, with 13 bases between. There are 14 residues in the CDR3. Per the germline V gene, CDR1 is LNHDA and CDR2 is SQIVND (reference sequence).